One and the same sample provided the 29 T cell receptor beta chains below, sequenced in a study of OX40 agonist ivuxolimab in advanced cancers. Method: immunoSEQ multiplex PCR; TCRdb's copy keeps in-frame clones and lacks some. The sample comprises around 66,000 clones, approximately 90% of which are singletons, and approximately 2% rests with the top ten. The starting material was CD4+ or CD8+ T cells sorted from blood, obtained in a trial of the OX40 agonist ivuxolimab. These receptors all stem from an adult with an advanced solid tumor such as melanoma, head and neck, liver or kidney cancer.

This chain uses TRBV27 with TRBJ1-2; 12 bases map to TRBD1. This CDR3 spans 15 amino acids. Unmatched junction bases numbered 9, after V lost 5 bases and J lost 8 bases. Germline CDR1 MNHEY, CDR2 SMNVEV (reference sequence). In DNA, the CDR3 is TGTGCCAGCAGTGGGGGGGCCGGGACAGGGGGCGGCTACACCTTC. Translated: CASSGGAGTGGGYTF.

This clone was observed once. The chain is built from TRBV5-4 and TRBJ2-5, with 10 positions matching TRBD2. Per germline, CDR1 SGHNT and CDR2 YYREEE (reference sequence). The CDR3 consists of 18 residues. V was pared by 0 bases and J by 4 bases, with 12 bases of the junction left unmatched. The CDR3 sequence: CASSLGGASGRVGETQYF. The DNA of the CDR3 is TGTGCCAGCAGCTTGGGGGGGGCTAGCGGGAGAGTGGGAGAGACCCAGTACTTC.

The gene calls are TRBV6-5 and TRBJ2-5, with 10 bases identical to TRBD1. The DNA end is a closer match to TRBJ2-7, so the J assignment may be wrong. CDR1 is MNHEY and CDR2 is SVGAGI in the germline V gene. This CDR3 has 14 amino acids. CDR3: CASTQGQGVDEQYF. The CDR3 DNA follows: TGTGCCAGCACCCAAGGACAGGGGGTCGACGAGCAGTACTTC.

The chain has TRBV4-2 and TRBJ1-2; 7 bases align to TRBD1. The germline V gene has CDR1 LGHNA and CDR2 YNFKEQ. The ends lost 0 bases at V and 4 bases at J; junction bases unmatched: 5. The CDR3 totals 15 residues. The CDR3 protein is CASSQDQTGIYGYTF. The DNA for the CDR3 is TGTGCCAGCAGCCAAGATCAGACAGGGATCTATGGCTACACCTTC.

Points on this clone: The sample has other DNA sequences that encode this CDR3 too. This chain uses TRBV7-8 with TRBJ1-1; 7 positions match TRBD1. From germline, CDR1 is SGHVS and CDR2 FQNEAQ. This CDR3 spans 15 amino acids. V was pared by 1 base and J by 4 bases, with 6 bases of the junction left unmatched. The DNA for the CDR3 is TGTGCCAGCAGCTTAGTGAGTGCAGGGGGCACTGAAGCTTTCTTT. Its protein product is CASSLVSAGGTEAFF.

This chain links TRBV6-5 with TRBJ2-7; 10 bases fit TRBD2. Germline V CDR1 and CDR2: MNHEY, SVGAGI. The V segment lost 2 bases and the J segment 4 bases; nucleotides outside the gene matches: 2. This CDR3 comprises 14 residues. The CDR3 DNA is TGTGCCAGCAGTTACCGGACTAGCGGTTACGAGCAGTACTTC. This sequence encodes CASSYRTSGYEQYF.

In nucleotides, the CDR3 is TGTGCCAGCAGCAGATCCGGGACAGGGGAAGGCTACACCTTC. Protein sequence: CASSRSGTGEGYTF. The chain employs TRBV11-1 and TRBJ1-2; TRBD1 matches at 10 bases. J lost 8 bases, V lost 5 bases, and 8 bases had no gene match. The CDR3 extends over 14 amino acids. CDR1 SGHAT and CDR2 FQDESV come from the germline V gene (reference sequence).

The chain carries TRBV29-1 and TRBJ1-2; D unclear. Trimming took 1 base from V and 1 from J, leaving 7 bases between them. The CDR3 consists of 13 residues. Germline V gives CDR1 SQVTM, CDR2 ANQGSEA. CDR3 bases: TGCAGCGTTGAAGCCCTATATAACTATGGCTACACCTTC. It translates to CSVEALYNYGYTF.

The chain uses TRBV29-1 and TRBJ2-5, with 11 bases identical to TRBD1. CDR1 is SQVTM and CDR2 is ANQGSEA in the germline V gene. Unmatched junction bases numbered 7, after V lost 6 bases and J lost 1 base. The CDR3 contains 15 residues. This CDR3 reads CSVQSGTGGQETQYF. Written as DNA, the CDR3 is TGCAGCGTGCAATCAGGGACAGGGGGCCAAGAGACCCAGTACTTC.

The chain links TRBV11-2 to TRBJ2-1, with D maybe TRBD2 (5 bases). Germline CDR1 is SGHAT and CDR2 is FQNNGV. V was clipped by 6 bases and J by 3 bases, with 18 bases between them. This CDR3 comprises 16 residues. The CDR3 reads CASRRLTSGRYNEQFF. In DNA form, the CDR3 reads TGTGCCAGCAGGCGCCTAACTAGTGGGCGCTACAATGAGCAGTTCTTC.

The J gene is TRBJ2-7, the V gene TRBV19; 12 nucleotides match TRBD2. With 6 bases clipped from V and 2 bases from J, the junction kept 5 bases outside the gene matches. Germline-derived CDR1 and CDR2 are LNHDA and SQIVND (reference sequence). The length of the CDR3 is 15 residues. The chain's CDR3 is CASSPSGRETYEQYF. For the CDR3, the DNA is TGTGCCAGTAGCCCTAGCGGGAGGGAGACCTACGAGCAGTACTTC.

This chain links TRBV19 with TRBJ2-7; 10 bases map to TRBD1. CDR1 and CDR2 from the germline V gene are LNHDA and SQIVND (reference sequence). J lost 2 bases, V lost 4 bases, and 2 bases had no gene match. The CDR3 has 14 amino acids. The CDR3 reads CASSRDRGPYEQYF. CDR3 bases: TGTGCCAGTAGTAGAGACAGGGGGCCCTACGAGCAGTACTTC.

J is TRBJ2-7 and V is TRBV5-4, with TRBD1 as a possible D gene (5 bases). The CDR3 runs to 11 residues. Germline values: CDR1 SGHNT, CDR2 YYREEE (reference sequence). V was shortened by 3 bases and J by 7 bases, with 8 bases between the two germline ends. CDR3 sequence (DNA): TGTGCCAGCAGCTCTAGACAGGAGCAGTACTTC. It yields the protein CASSSRQEQYF.

The rearrangement joins TRBV27 to TRBJ2-5; D is ambiguous. The J call may be mistaken, given a closer DNA end match to TRBJ2-7. The CDR3 length is 17 residues. Germline assignment: CDR1 MNHEY and CDR2 SMNVEV (reference sequence). This CDR3 reads CASSPTIPRMSSYEQYF. CDR3 coding DNA: TGTGCCAGCAGTCCCACGATTCCCCGGATGAGCTCCTACGAGCAGTACTTC.

This clone was detected once. The chain recombines TRBV10-3 with TRBJ1-1; D not certain. The CDR3 totals 14 residues. With 0 bases removed from V and 2 bases from J, the gap between germline ends came to 7 bases. From germline, CDR1 is ENHRY and CDR2 SYGVKD. In DNA, the CDR3 is TGTGCCATCAGTGAGTCAGGCAGTAACACTGAAGCTTTCTTT. This encodes CAISESGSNTEAFF.

The CDR3: CASSRMDRGSEKLFF. CDR3 DNA: TGCGCCAGCAGCCGTATGGACCGGGGTAGTGAAAAACTGTTTTTT. The chain links TRBV5-1 to TRBJ1-4; no reliable D call. Germline CDR1 is SGHRS and CDR2 is YFSETQ. CDR3 length equals 15 residues. Trimming left V 4 bases short and J 7 bases short, with 17 bases between.

The sample holds a few counts of this clone. This chain joins TRBV7-8 and TRBJ1-1; the D is unclear. Trimming took off 1 base at V and 1 base at J, with 7 bases between the two ends. From germline, CDR1 is SGHVS and CDR2 FQNEAQ. The CDR3 is 14 amino acids. The CDR3 nucleotides are TGTGCCAGCAGCTTAGGACCCGCGAACACTGAAGCTTTCTTT. It specifies CASSLGPANTEAFF.

The genes are TRBV4-1 and TRBJ1-2; no firm D call. Germline V gene sequence: CDR1 MGHRA, CDR2 YSYEKL. V lost 3 bases to trimming and J lost 5 bases, with 19 bases between them. The CDR3 is 16 amino acids. The CDR3 sequence: CASSHPAAAEIYGYTF. The CDR3 DNA reads TGCGCCAGCAGCCATCCAGCGGCAGCTGAAATTTATGGCTACACCTTC.

The chain couples TRBV2 to TRBJ1-4, with D perhaps TRBD1 (5 bases). Deletions cut 7 bases from V and 6 bases from J, with 9 bases between. The CDR3 runs to 12 residues. Germline-derived CDR1 and CDR2 are SNHLY and FYNNEI. CDR3 protein: CASTREYEKLFF. The CDR3 DNA follows: TGTGCCAGCACCAGGGAATATGAAAAACTGTTTTTT.

The CDR3 DNA reads TGTGCCAGCAGCGTAGACATTAGCGGCAACCCATCCGACAATGAGCAGTTCTTC. This codes for CASSVDISGNPSDNEQFF. The chain has TRBV9 and TRBJ2-1; D may be TRBD2 (6 bases). Germline loops: CDR1 SGDLS, CDR2 YYNGEE. Trimming left V 0 bases short and J 5 bases short, with 21 bases between. The CDR3 extends over 18 amino acids. The full variable domain, in which reference TRBV9 and TRBJ2-1 provide the parts outside the CDR3, is DSGVTQTPKHLITATGQRVTLRCSPRSGDLSVYWYQQSLDQGLQFLIQYYNGEERAKGNILERFSAQQFPDLHSELNLSSLELGDSALYFCASSVDISGNPSDNEQFFGPGTRLTVL.

The V call is TRBV19, the J call TRBJ1-5, with D unclear. With 3 bases removed from V and 4 bases from J, the gap between germline ends came to 4 bases. Looked up from germline, CDR1 is LNHDA and CDR2 is SQIVND (reference sequence). This CDR3 spans 12 amino acids. The CDR3 spells CASSIQNQPQHF. In nucleotides, the CDR3 is TGTGCCAGTAGTATTCAGAATCAGCCCCAGCATTTT.

Concerning this clone itself: The same CDR3 also results from other DNA sequences found in this sample. V gene TRBV5-6 combines with J gene TRBJ1-6, with TRBD1 identical over 7 bases. CDR3 length equals 14 residues. Germline lookup yields CDR1 SGHDT and CDR2 YYEEEE. V gave up 0 bases and J gave up 8 bases; unmatched junction bases: 2. This chain's CDR3 is CASSLGQGDSPLHF. The CDR3 DNA is TGTGCCAGCAGCTTGGGACAGGGCGATTCACCCCTCCACTTT.

The V gene is TRBV7-9, the J gene TRBJ1-6; D gene ambiguous. Germline V lookup: CDR1 SEHNR, CDR2 FQNEAQ (reference sequence). V lost 5 bases, J lost 7 bases, and 9 bases lay in between. The CDR3 is 13 residues long. The CDR3 loop is CASSPGSNSPLHF. The CDR3 DNA follows: TGTGCCAGCAGCCCGGGGTCCAATTCACCCCTCCACTTT.

As concerns this clone: The same CDR3 arises from other DNA sequences in this sample as well. This chain connects TRBV28 to TRBJ2-5; perhaps TRBD2 as D (6 bases). Germline assignment: CDR1 MDHEN and CDR2 SYDVKM. V was shortened by 2 bases and J by 2 bases, with 6 bases between the two germline ends. The CDR3 totals 13 residues. In DNA, the CDR3 is TGTGCCAGCAGTTTAGGAGGGCAAGAGACCCAGTACTTC. Protein sequence: CASSLGGQETQYF.

The chain has TRBV6-1 and TRBJ1-1; possibly TRBD1 for D (5 bases). Germline V gives CDR1 MNHNS, CDR2 SASEGT. V shed 1 base and J shed 8 bases, with 11 bases lying between them. The CDR3 length is 13 residues. The CDR3 sequence is CASSEVRRGEAFF. For the CDR3, the DNA is TGTGCCAGCAGTGAAGTTAGGCGGGGCGAAGCTTTCTTT.

This clone was observed a handful of times. V is TRBV9 and J is TRBJ1-1, with D uncertain. Germline lookup yields CDR1 SGDLS and CDR2 YYNGEE. This CDR3 contains 14 residues. The V end was cut by 1 base, the J end by 1 base, with 8 bases between. Here the CDR3 DNA reads TGTGCCAGCAGCGTAAGGACGGCGAACACTGAAGCTTTCTTT. Its protein product is CASSVRTANTEAFF. The complete variable domain, with remaining parts taken from reference TRBV9 and TRBJ1-1, reads DSGVTQTPKHLITATGQRVTLRCSPRSGDLSVYWYQQSLDQGLQFLIQYYNGEERAKGNILERFSAQQFPDLHSELNLSSLELGDSALYFCASSVRTANTEAFFGQGTRLTVV.

The genes are TRBV29-1 and TRBJ2-7; TRBD1 is a possible D gene (6 bases). Between the trimmed V and J ends, which lost 1 base and 0 bases, there was a span of 13 bases. The CDR3 runs 15 residues. The germline V gene has CDR1 SQVTM and CDR2 ANQGSEA. CDR3 nucleotide sequence: TGCAGCGTTGAAGCACCCAGGGGTCTCTCCTACGAGCAGTACTTC. Amino acids: CSVEAPRGLSYEQYF.

This chain uses TRBV10-1 with TRBJ2-1; 12 bases are a match to TRBD2. After removal of 0 bases from V and 7 bases from J, the junction contained 4 bases not matched to a gene. The CDR3 loop spans 16 amino acids. In germline, CDR1 is WNHNN, CDR2 SYGVQD (reference sequence). The CDR3 nucleotides read TGCGCCAGCAGTGAGTCTCGGCTAGCGGGGGGGAATGAGCAGTTCTTC. This gives the protein CASSESRLAGGNEQFF.

The chain joins TRBV6-1 to TRBJ2-7, with TRBD2 as a possible D gene (5 bases). CDR1 is MNHNS and CDR2 is SASEGT in the germline V gene. CDR3 length equals 13 residues. Deletions cut 6 bases from V and 2 bases from J, with 11 bases between. CDR3 nucleotide sequence: TGTGCCAGCAGCCAGGAGGCCCCCTACGAGCAGTACTTC. Its protein is CASSQEAPYEQYF.